This is a list of T cell receptor beta chains from one sample in a study of T cells expressing NK-cell markers. After re-calling the 5' RACE reads, TCRdb lists one entry per CDR3 protein, DNA absent. Found here are about 410,000 distinct CDR3 sequences; the top ten clones hold around a tenth. The sequencing input was blood T cells: a sorted CD56 or NKG2C T cell subset, CD4+ or CD8+ T cells, or bulk PBMC T cells (not recorded which). All receptors come from a woman between 50 and 59 years old in good health. CDR3s include the opening cysteine and the closing phenylalanine or tryptophan.

j_call v_call cdr3_aa
TRBJ2-1 TRBV5-1 CASSFEGAAYNEQFF
TRBJ2-5 TRBV10-2 CASTGVWGTQYF
TRBJ2-6 TRBV25-1 CASSAPSGQGAFGANVLTF
TRBJ1-2 TRBV20-1 CSSRPGLSTYGYTF
TRBJ2-1 TRBV4-2 CASSQLPSSYNEQFF
TRBJ1-1 TRBV12-3/TRBV12-4 CASSLGFGEAFF
TRBJ1-3 TRBV7-9 CASSGGTNSGNTIYF
TRBJ2-3 TRBV10-3 CAIRGPSTDTQYF
TRBJ1-2 TRBV6-6 CASSLPGDGYGYTF
TRBJ2-4 TRBV20-1 CSAPAARVGGIQYF
TRBJ2-7 TRBV29-1 CSVEILGTGFSEQYF
TRBJ2-1 TRBV5-1 CASSFFPTSNEQFF
TRBJ2-7 TRBV4-1 CASSQVNSFGHPYEQYF
TRBJ2-1 TRBV7-8 CASSSILAREQFF
TRBJ2-1 TRBV12-3/TRBV12-4 CASSPDRAEVSEQFF
TRBJ1-2 TRBV6-6 CASTQGLIGYTF
TRBJ2-2 TRBV7-9 CAGKARVELFF
TRBJ2-7 TRBV5-1 CASSQDPTSTYEQYF
TRBJ2-3 TRBV7-9 CASSLPGGPSTDTQYF
TRBJ2-1 TRBV14 CASSPGQPSYEQFF
TRBJ2-2 TRBV7-9 CASSFTLGATGELFF
TRBJ2-7 TRBV13 CASSSFSSYEQYF